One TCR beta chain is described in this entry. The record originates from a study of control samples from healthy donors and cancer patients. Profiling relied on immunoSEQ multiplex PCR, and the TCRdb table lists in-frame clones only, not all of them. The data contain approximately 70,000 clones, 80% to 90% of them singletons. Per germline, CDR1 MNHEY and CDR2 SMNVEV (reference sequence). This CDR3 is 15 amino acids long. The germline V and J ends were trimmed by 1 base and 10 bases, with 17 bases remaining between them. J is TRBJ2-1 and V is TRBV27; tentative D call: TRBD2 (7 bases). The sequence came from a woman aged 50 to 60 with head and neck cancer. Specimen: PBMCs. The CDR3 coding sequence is TGTGCCAGCAGTTTATTAGGGGGGGCCCGGGTGGAGCAGTTCTTC. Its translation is CASSLLGGARVEQFF.